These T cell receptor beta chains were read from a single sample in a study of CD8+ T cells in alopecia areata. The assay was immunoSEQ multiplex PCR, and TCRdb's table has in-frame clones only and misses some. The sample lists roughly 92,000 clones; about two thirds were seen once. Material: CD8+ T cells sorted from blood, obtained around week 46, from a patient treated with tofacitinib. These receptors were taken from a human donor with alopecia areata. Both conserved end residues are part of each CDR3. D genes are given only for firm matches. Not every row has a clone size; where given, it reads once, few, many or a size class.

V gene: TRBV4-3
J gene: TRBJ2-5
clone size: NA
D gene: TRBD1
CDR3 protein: CASSQYRTGRQETQYF
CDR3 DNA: TGCGCCAGCAGCCAGTACCGGACAGGACGGCAAGAGACCCAGTACTTC

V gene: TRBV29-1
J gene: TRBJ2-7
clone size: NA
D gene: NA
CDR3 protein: CSVVGNEQYF
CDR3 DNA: TGCAGCGTTGTGGGGAACGAGCAGTACTTC

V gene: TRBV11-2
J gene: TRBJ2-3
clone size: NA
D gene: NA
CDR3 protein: CASSLDAVSTDTQYF
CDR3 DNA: TGTGCCAGCAGCTTAGACGCCGTTAGCACAGATACGCAGTATTTT

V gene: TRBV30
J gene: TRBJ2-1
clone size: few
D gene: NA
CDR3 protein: CAWSSSSYNEQFF
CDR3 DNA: TGTGCCTGGAGTTCGAGCTCCTACAATGAGCAGTTCTTC

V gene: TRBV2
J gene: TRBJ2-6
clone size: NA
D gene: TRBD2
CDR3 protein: CASNGGEPGANVLTF
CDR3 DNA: TGTGCCAGCAACGGGGGGGAGCCTGGGGCCAACGTCCTGACTTTC

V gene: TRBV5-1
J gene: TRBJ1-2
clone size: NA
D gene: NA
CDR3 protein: CASSSKGGDGYTF
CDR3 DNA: TGCGCCAGCAGCTCCAAAGGAGGGGATGGCTACACCTTC

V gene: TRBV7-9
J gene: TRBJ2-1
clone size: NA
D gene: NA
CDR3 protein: CASSNPGSEDNEQFF
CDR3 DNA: TGTGCCAGCAGCAACCCCGGGTCAGAGGACAATGAGCAGTTCTTC

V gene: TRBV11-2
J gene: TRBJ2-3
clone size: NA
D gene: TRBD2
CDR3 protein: CASSLLVTSGWGTDTQYF
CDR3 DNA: TGTGCCAGCAGCTTATTGGTGACTAGCGGTTGGGGCACAGATACGCAGTATTTT

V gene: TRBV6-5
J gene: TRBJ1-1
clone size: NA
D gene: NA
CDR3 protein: CASSNGLDTEAFF
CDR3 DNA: TGTGCCAGCAGCAACGGGCTAGACACTGAAGCTTTCTTT

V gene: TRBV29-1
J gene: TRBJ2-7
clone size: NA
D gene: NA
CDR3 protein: CSGLYRRARGDYEQYF
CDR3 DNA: TGCAGCGGCCTCTACAGGCGGGCTAGAGGAGACTACGAGCAGTACTTC

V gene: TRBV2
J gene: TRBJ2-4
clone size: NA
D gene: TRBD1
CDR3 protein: CASSGRQGATKNIQYF
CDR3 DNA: TGTGCCAGCAGCGGGAGACAGGGGGCGACCAAAAACATTCAGTACTTC

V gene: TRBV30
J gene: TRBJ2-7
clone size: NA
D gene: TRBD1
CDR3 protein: CAWRDGQAGYEQYF
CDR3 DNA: TGTGCCTGGAGGGACGGACAGGCCGGCTACGAGCAGTACTTC

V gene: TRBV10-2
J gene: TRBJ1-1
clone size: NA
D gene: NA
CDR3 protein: CASSERRAEAFF
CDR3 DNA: TGCGCCAGCAGTGAGAGGAGGGCTGAAGCTTTCTTT

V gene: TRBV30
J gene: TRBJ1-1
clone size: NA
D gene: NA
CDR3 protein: CAWINVFGTEAFF
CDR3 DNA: TGTGCCTGGATCAATGTGTTTGGCACTGAAGCTTTCTTT

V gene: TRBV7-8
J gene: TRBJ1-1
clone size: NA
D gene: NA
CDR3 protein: CASNTGNTEAFF
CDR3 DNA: TGTGCCAGCAACACAGGGAACACTGAAGCTTTCTTT

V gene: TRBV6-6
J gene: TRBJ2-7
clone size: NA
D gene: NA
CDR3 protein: CASSYYGAQNREQYF
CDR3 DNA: TGTGCCAGCAGTTACTATGGGGCACAAAACCGCGAGCAGTACTTC

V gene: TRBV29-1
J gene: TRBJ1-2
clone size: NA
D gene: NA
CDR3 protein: CSVEDRLAVVDYGYTF
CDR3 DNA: TGCAGCGTCGAAGACAGGTTGGCCGTCGTGGACTATGGCTACACCTTC

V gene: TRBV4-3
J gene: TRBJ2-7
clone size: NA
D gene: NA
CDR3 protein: CASSQDTGKGEQYF
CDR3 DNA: TGCGCCAGCAGCCAAGATACGGGGAAGGGCGAGCAGTACTTC

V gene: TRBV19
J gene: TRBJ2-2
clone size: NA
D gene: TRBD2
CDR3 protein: CASSLVPRLAGATTGELFF
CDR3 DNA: TGTGCCAGTAGCCTGGTCCCTAGACTAGCGGGGGCCACTACCGGGGAGCTGTTTTTT

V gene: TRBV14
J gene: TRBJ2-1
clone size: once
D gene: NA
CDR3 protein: CASSQDGVVEKLIF
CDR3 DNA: TGTGCCAGCAGCCAAGACGGGGTAGTTGAAAAGTTAATCTTC

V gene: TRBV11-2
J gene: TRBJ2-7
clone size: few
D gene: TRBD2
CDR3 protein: CASSLEGRGAQDEQYF
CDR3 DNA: TGTGCCAGCAGCTTAGAGGGGCGGGGGGCCCAGGACGAGCAGTACTTC

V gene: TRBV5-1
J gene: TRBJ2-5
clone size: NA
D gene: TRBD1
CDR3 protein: CASSVMGQNQETQYF
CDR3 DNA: TGCGCCAGCAGCGTCATGGGACAGAACCAAGAGACCCAGTACTTC

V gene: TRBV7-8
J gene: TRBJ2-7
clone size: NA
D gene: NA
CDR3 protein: CASSLRARLYEQYF
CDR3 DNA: TGTGCCAGCAGCCTCCGGGCCAGGCTCTACGAGCAGTACTTC

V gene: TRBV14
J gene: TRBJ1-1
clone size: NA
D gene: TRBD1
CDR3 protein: CASRETGEGTEAFF
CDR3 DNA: TGTGCCAGCAGGGAGACAGGGGAGGGCACTGAAGCTTTCTTT

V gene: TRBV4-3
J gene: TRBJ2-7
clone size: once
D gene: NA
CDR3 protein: CASSQGWDPYYEQYF
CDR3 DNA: TGCGCCAGCAGCCAGGGGTGGGACCCTTACTACGAGCAGTACTTC

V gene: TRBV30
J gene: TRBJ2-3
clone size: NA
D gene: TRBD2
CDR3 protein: CAWSGGASTDTQYF
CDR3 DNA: TGTGCCTGGAGCGGGGGGGCTAGCACAGATACGCAGTATTTT

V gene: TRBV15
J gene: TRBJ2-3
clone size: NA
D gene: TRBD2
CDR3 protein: CATSASGGGTDTQYF
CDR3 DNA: TGTGCCACCAGCGCTAGCGGGGGAGGTACAGATACGCAGTATTTT

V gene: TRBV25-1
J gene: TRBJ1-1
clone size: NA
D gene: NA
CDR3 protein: CASSEGGGTEAFF
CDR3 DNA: TGTGCCAGCAGTGAGGGGGGCGGCACTGAAGCTTTCTTT

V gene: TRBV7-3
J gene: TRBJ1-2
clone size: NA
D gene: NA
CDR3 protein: CASSLGGDFGYTF
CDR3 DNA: TGTGCCAGCAGCTTAGGTGGGGATTTTGGCTACACCTTC

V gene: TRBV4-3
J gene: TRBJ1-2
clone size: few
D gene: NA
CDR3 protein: CASSQDFAAANYGYTF
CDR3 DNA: TGCGCCAGCAGCCAAGATTTCGCGGCGGCAAACTATGGCTACACCTTC

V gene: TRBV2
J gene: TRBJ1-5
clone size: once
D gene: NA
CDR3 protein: CASSGSTTAGRNQPQHF
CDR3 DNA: TGTGCCAGCAGTGGTTCGACCACAGCCGGCAGGAATCAGCCCCAGCATTTT

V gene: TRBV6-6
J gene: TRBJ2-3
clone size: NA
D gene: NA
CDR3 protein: CASSYMGDTQYF
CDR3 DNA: TGTGCCAGCAGTTACATGGGAGATACGCAGTATTTT

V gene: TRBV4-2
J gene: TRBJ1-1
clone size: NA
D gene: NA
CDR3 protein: CASRLRQENTEAFF
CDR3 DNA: TGTGCCAGCAGACTTCGACAGGAGAACACTGAAGCTTTCTTT

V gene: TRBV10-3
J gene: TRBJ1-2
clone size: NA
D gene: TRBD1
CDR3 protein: CAISAGGRGLYGYTF
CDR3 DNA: TGTGCCATCAGCGCGGGAGGCAGGGGGCTTTATGGCTACACCTTC